The present entry profiles one T cell receptor beta chain with its context. The target antigen is unknown. The data stem from a study of T cell responses to AZD1222 COVID-19 vaccine. Notes on the study in general: Mostly white British, mostly female donors; authors suggested clonal diversity may be underestimated.

The protocol was immunoSEQ multiplex PCR, while the TCRdb copy is restricted to in-frame clones and leaves out a portion. The sample carries 80,000 to 100,000 clones, under 95% recorded once. Germline trimming cut 0 bases from V and 0 bases from J; bases unmatched to any gene: 5. This CDR3 comprises 18 residues. Germline CDR1 and CDR2: SGHTA and FQGTGA. Analyses pooled second doses at about 4 or about 12 weeks. The clonotype comes from an adult who received the AZD1222 COVID-19 vaccine. This sample comprised peripheral blood, obtained 28 days after the second AZD1222 dose. The chain couples TRBV7-3 to TRBJ1-6, with 7 bases fitting TRBD1. The CDR3 DNA is TGTGCCAGCAGCTTAACTGGGACAGTAAGCTCCTATAATTCACCCCTCCACTTT. The encoded protein is CASSLTGTVSSYNSPLHF.